One and the same sample provided the 26 T cell receptor beta chains below, sequenced in a study of T-cell memory formation after mild COVID-19 (dated by TCRdb to the early 2020s). The library was generated by 5' RACE. TCRdb shows the sequencer as Illumina NovaSeq 6000. TCRdb redid the processing of the public reads, applying fastp at Q25 and MiXCR, and retained in-frame beta chains. Every CDR3 protein is listed once, alongside the most common genes and DNA of its rows. For this sample there are around 500,000 distinct CDR3 sequences; 15% to 20% appear just once. Together, the top ten hold around an eighth of the sample. Sequencing was performed on PBMCs or a T cell subset sorted from them (not recorded which). The receptors stem from an adult woman who had mild COVID-19 (a few samples of this study predate the infection). The sample titles of this study are shuffled in the database, so cell type and time point are left out; the donor was told from shared clones.

This clonotype has only a few counts. The V gene is TRBV11-2, the J gene TRBJ1-2, with a tentative D call TRBD1 (5 bases). V was trimmed by 4 bases and J by 3 bases, leaving 21 bases between them. CDR3 length: 17 amino acids. The V gene's germline CDR1 is SGHAT and CDR2 FQNNGV. The DNA for the CDR3 is TGTGCCAGCAGCTCCCCTCGGGCAAGGGGCGCGGACTATGGCTACACCTTC. Its protein is CASSSPRARGADYGYTF.

The J gene is TRBJ1-2, the V gene TRBV20-1, with 7 bases lining up with TRBD1. With 6 bases clipped from V and 4 bases from J, the junction kept 11 bases outside the gene matches. The germline gives CDR1 DFQATT, CDR2 SNEGSKA (reference sequence). This CDR3 contains 14 residues. CDR3 in DNA: TGCAGTGCGCTACAGGGGCGTTTGGGCTATGGCTACACCTTC. Its translation is CSALQGRLGYGYTF.

In its sample, this clonotype was seen many times. V and J are TRBV28 and TRBJ2-4; D unresolved. From germline, CDR1 is MDHEN and CDR2 SYDVKM. Trimming removed 0 bases at V and 0 bases at J, with 6 bases between. The CDR3 loop spans 15 amino acids. CDR3 bases: TGTGCCAGCAGTTTATGGTCCCTAGCCAAAAACATTCAGTACTTC. Protein product: CASSLWSLAKNIQYF.

In its sample, this clonotype was seen many times. No DNA is shown, since the ends of the CDR3 on it are uncertain; the CDR3 is the one TCRdb lists. The CDR3 loop reads CASSFGAGTDTQYF. This chain uses TRBV12-3 or TRBV12-4 with TRBJ2-3; the table assigns TRBD1, which was not confirmed against the DNA. The CDR3 is 14 residues long, counting both termini.

The chain links TRBV11-2 to TRBJ2-1; D unresolved. CDR3 length: 14 residues. The V gene's germline CDR1 is SGHAT and CDR2 FQNNGV. Trimming took off 0 bases at V and 6 bases at J, with 9 bases between the two ends. CDR3 in DNA: TGTGCCAGCAGCTTAGATCCTGGGTCCAATGAGCAGTTCTTC. It encodes CASSLDPGSNEQFF.

Only a few counts were recorded for this clonotype. V gene TRBV7-9 combines with J gene TRBJ1-1, with D unclear. V lost 4 bases, J lost 0 bases, and 12 bases lay in between. The CDR3 spans 15 residues. Germline V gene data show CDR1 as SEHNR and CDR2 as FQNEAQ (reference sequence). The CDR3: CASSYISGVNTEAFF. In nucleotides, the CDR3 is TGTGCCAGCAGCTACATCTCCGGGGTGAACACTGAAGCTTTCTTT.

The chain couples TRBV25-1 to TRBJ1-2; D may be TRBD1 (6 bases). The length of the CDR3 is 12 residues. Germline V gene sequence: CDR1 MGHDK, CDR2 SYGVNS. V lost 5 bases, J lost 8 bases, and 12 bases lay in between. The CDR3 bases are TGTGCCAGCAGTACAGGGTTTCTAGGCTACACCTTC. This encodes CASSTGFLGYTF.

V usage is TRBV11-3 and J usage is TRBJ1-6; D is ambiguous. V was cut by 6 bases and J by 5 bases, with 8 bases left in between. Looked up from germline, CDR1 is SGHNT and CDR2 is YENEEA. The CDR3 totals 13 residues. The CDR3 loop is CASSTDHNSPLHF. In DNA, the CDR3 is TGTGCCAGCAGTACGGATCATAATTCACCCCTCCACTTT.

This clonotype was picked up a small number of times. The chain combines TRBV7-3 with TRBJ1-1; the D is unclear. CDR1 is SGHTA and CDR2 is FQGTGA in the germline V gene. V dropped 5 bases and J dropped 3 bases, with 10 bases sitting between them. The CDR3 loop spans 13 amino acids. The CDR3 nucleotides read TGTGCCAGCAGCCTCCGGCGGGACACTGAAGCTTTCTTT. Amino acid sequence: CASSLRRDTEAFF.

This chain joins TRBV29-1 and TRBJ2-7, with D perhaps TRBD2 (5 bases). This CDR3 spans 13 amino acids. Trimming took 6 bases from V and 3 from J, leaving 15 bases between them. The germline V gene has CDR1 SQVTM and CDR2 ANQGSEA. CDR3 protein: CSVARRSNYEQYF. The DNA of the CDR3 is TGCAGCGTGGCGAGGAGGTCCAACTACGAGCAGTACTTC.

This clonotype showed up just a few times. This chain uses TRBV15 with TRBJ2-5, with 16 positions matching TRBD2. The V and J ends lost 3 bases and 5 bases, in that order; junction bases with no gene match: 0. The CDR3 loop spans 15 amino acids. CDR1 and CDR2 (germline): LNHNV, YYDKDF (reference sequence). The CDR3 spells CATSRGLAGGETQYF. As DNA, the CDR3 is TGTGCCACCAGCAGGGGACTAGCGGGAGGGGAGACCCAGTACTTC. The variable domain in full, completed from reference TRBV15 and TRBJ2-5, reads DAMVIQNPRYQVTQFGKPVTLSCSQTLNHNVMYWYQQKSSQAPKLLFHYYDKDFNNEADTPDNFQSRRPNTSFCFLDIRSPGLGDTAMYLCATSRGLAGGETQYFGPGTRLLVL.

The V call is TRBV5-6, the J call TRBJ1-1; D not certain. Trimming left V 0 bases short and J 0 bases short, with 6 bases between. CDR3 length equals 14 residues. The V gene's germline CDR1 is SGHDT and CDR2 YYEEEE. The CDR3 DNA sequence: TGTGCCAGCAGCTTGGTACAGATGAACACTGAAGCTTTCTTT. Its protein is CASSLVQMNTEAFF.

The table lists this clonotype with many counts. The chain employs TRBV12-3 or TRBV12-4 and TRBJ2-5, with D perhaps matching TRBD1 (5 bases). Trimming took 3 bases from V and 5 from J, leaving 10 bases between them. This CDR3 is built from 13 residues. The DNA of the CDR3 is TGTGCCAGCAGTTTCGCGACAGCGGAGACCCAGTACTTC. It codes for CASSFATAETQYF.

This clonotype was seen ten or more times. The V call is TRBV6-5, the J call TRBJ2-1; D uncertain. The CDR3 extends over 13 amino acids. V lost 0 bases, J lost 4 bases, and 4 bases lay in between. The V gene's germline CDR1 is MNHEY and CDR2 SVGAGI. CDR3 coding DNA: TGTGCCAGCAGTTACTCGAGGTACAATGAGCAGTTCTTC. It encodes CASSYSRYNEQFF.

The table lists this clonotype with a few counts. The chain carries TRBV11-2 and TRBJ2-7; D may be TRBD1 or TRBD2 (7 bases each). CDR1 and CDR2 (germline): SGHAT, FQNNGV. The CDR3 is made up of 15 amino acids. Trimming took 5 bases from V and 4 from J, leaving 18 bases between them. CDR3 nucleotides: TGTGCCAGCAGCGTAACTTCAGGGGGACTATACGAGCAGTACTTC. Amino acids: CASSVTSGGLYEQYF.

This clonotype was counted a few times. This sequence may be a read error, since a much larger clone differs from it by one base. The chain joins TRBV7-9 to TRBJ2-1; 10 bases fit TRBD2. V shed 5 bases and J 4 bases; nucleotides not matched to a gene: 5. Germline CDR1 is SEHNR and CDR2 is FQNEAQ (reference sequence). The length of the CDR3 is 15 residues. This CDR3 is CASSRGLAWYNEQFF. The CDR3 DNA reads as TGTGCCAGCAGCCGGGGACTAGCGTGGTACAATGAGCAGTTCTTC.

This clonotype turned up a few times. The chain joins TRBV6-6 to TRBJ1-5; TRBD1 matches at 9 bases. Trimming cost V 5 bases and J 6 bases; bases outside gene matches: 5. Germline V gene lookup returns CDR1 MNHNY and CDR2 SVGAGI (reference sequence). CDR3 length: 14 amino acids. The CDR3 is CASSKTGGGQPQHF. The CDR3 region has the DNA TGTGCCAGCAGTAAAACAGGGGGCGGTCAGCCCCAGCATTTT.

In this sample, this clonotype turned up a few times. The CDR3 loop is CASSWGQEETQYF. CDR3 coding DNA: TGTGCCAGCAGCTGGGGACAGGAAGAGACCCAGTACTTC. The J gene is TRBJ2-5, the V gene TRBV5-6; TRBD1 matches 8 bases. Germline V CDR1 and CDR2: SGHDT, YYEEEE. CDR3 length: 13 residues. V trimming: 3 bases; J trimming: 3 bases; junction bases outside the gene matches: 1.

This clonotype appeared many times. The chain couples TRBV5-1 to TRBJ2-3, with 9 bases that match TRBD2. The CDR3 is 16 amino acids. CDR1 and CDR2 from the germline V gene are SGHRS and YFSETQ. Trimming at V came to 4 bases and at J to 1 base, leaving 7 bases not matched to a gene. CDR3 sequence: CASSRLAVGGTDTQYF. The CDR3, as DNA: TGCGCCAGCAGCCGACTAGCGGTAGGCGGCACAGATACGCAGTATTTT.

The rearrangement uses TRBV4-3 and TRBJ1-4; perhaps TRBD1 as D (6 bases). V shed 1 base and J shed 7 bases, with 13 bases lying between them. There are 15 residues in the CDR3. Germline V gives CDR1 LGHNA, CDR2 YSLEER. CDR3 nucleotide sequence: TGCGCCAGCAGCCAAGGGGGGCTTTTCGGTGAAAAACTGTTTTTT. This sequence encodes CASSQGGLFGEKLFF.

This clonotype was detected only a few times. The rearrangement uses TRBV9 and TRBJ1-6; D unclear. The V gene lost 0 bases and the J gene lost 10 bases, with 8 bases spanning the gap. The CDR3 runs 13 residues. CDR1 SGDLS and CDR2 YYNGEE come from the germline V gene. As DNA, the CDR3 is TGTGCCAGCAGCGTAGAGGAGGGCTCACCCCTCCACTTT. Residues: CASSVEEGSPLHF.

In this sample, this clonotype turned up a few times. The chain couples TRBV29-1 to TRBJ1-5; D unresolved. Germline CDR1 is SQVTM and CDR2 is ANQGSEA. CDR3 length: 13 amino acids. V lost 4 bases to trimming and J lost 7 bases, with 14 bases between them. DNA of the CDR3: TGCAGCGTTGGAGAGGAGGCAGGCCAGCCCCAGCATTTT. Translation: CSVGEEAGQPQHF.

This chain uses TRBV6-1 with TRBJ1-5, with a tentative D call TRBD1 (5 bases). Trimming left V 1 base short and J 0 bases short, with 10 bases between. Germline CDR1 MNHNS, CDR2 SASEGT. The CDR3 loop spans 16 amino acids. DNA of the CDR3: TGTGCCAGCAGTGAAGGGACATATTATAGCAATCAGCCCCAGCATTTT. Translating gives CASSEGTYYSNQPQHF.

CDR3 sequence: CASSPFRGRTTDTQYF. Here the CDR3 DNA reads TGTGCCAGCAGTCCCTTTAGGGGGAGGACCACAGATACGCAGTATTTT. The chain uses TRBV6-2 or TRBV6-3 and TRBJ2-3; D is possibly TRBD1 or TRBD2 (6 bases each). The CDR3 sequence is 16 residues long. The V gene lost 5 bases and the J gene lost 2 bases, with 17 bases spanning the gap. In germline, CDR1 is MNHEY, CDR2 SVGEGT.

J is TRBJ1-1 and V is TRBV30; no clear D. Trimming shortened V by 2 bases and J by 5 bases, and 9 bases separated the two germline ends. Germline CDR1 reads GTSNPN; CDR2 reads SVGIG (reference sequence). CDR3 size: 12 residues. The CDR3 nucleotides are TGTGCCTGGAGTACCCAAGCGACTGAAGCTTTCTTT. Protein product: CAWSTQATEAFF.

The genes are TRBV4-3 and TRBJ2-7; TRBD1 is a possible D gene (6 bases). CDR3 length: 12 residues. Trimming took 4 bases from V and 7 from J, leaving 11 bases between them. Germline V gene data show CDR1 as LGHNA and CDR2 as YSLEER. CDR3 coding DNA: TGCGCCAGCAGCCGAGATAGGGGGGAGCAGTACTTC. As protein: CASSRDRGEQYF.